These 29 T cell receptor beta chains were sequenced from one sample in a study of blood T cell repertoires in COVID-19. The protocol was immunoSEQ multiplex PCR, while the TCRdb copy is restricted to in-frame clones and leaves out a portion. The sample yields around 49,000 clones, approximately 80% seen once. Sequenced sample: PBMCs or T cells enriched from blood (not recorded which). The receptors stem from a woman in her fifties or sixties with acute COVID-19.

This clone was seen more than once but under ten times. This chain uses TRBV7-2 with TRBJ1-2, with 10 positions matching TRBD1. Germline V gives CDR1 SGHTA, CDR2 FQGNSA. The CDR3 has 15 amino acids. Trimming took 7 bases from V and 4 from J; bases not matched to a gene: 9. CDR3 bases: TGTGCCAGCACCAAACCGGGACAGGGGCGCTATGGCTACACCTTC. Translated: CASTKPGQGRYGYTF.

This rearrangement joins TRBV30 to TRBJ2-7; 9 positions agree with TRBD1. CDR3 length equals 18 residues. Looked up from germline, CDR1 is GTSNPN and CDR2 is SVGIG (reference sequence). J gave up 0 bases and V 4 bases, and 16 bases lay outside the gene matches. The CDR3 is CAWTNWDRAPLDSYEQYF. The CDR3, as DNA: TGTGCCTGGACTAACTGGGACAGGGCCCCATTGGACTCCTACGAGCAGTACTTC.

The chain joins TRBV2 to TRBJ2-1, with 15 bases matching TRBD2. The V gene end was trimmed by 6 bases and the J gene end by 9 bases; junction bases not matched to a gene: 6. From germline, CDR1 is SNHLY and CDR2 FYNNEI. The CDR3 length is 15 residues. Written as DNA, the CDR3 is TGTGCCAGCAGACCTGGGACTAGCGGGGGGCTTGAGCAGTTCTTC. Translated: CASRPGTSGGLEQFF.

This sequence joins TRBV5-6 and TRBJ2-7; 7 bases align to TRBD1. Germline loops: CDR1 SGHDT, CDR2 YYEEEE. This CDR3 is built from 17 residues. The V gene end was trimmed by 0 bases and the J gene end by 4 bases; junction bases not matched to a gene: 13. CDR3 sequence: CASSLAETGSFRYEQYF. DNA of the CDR3: TGTGCCAGCAGCTTGGCGGAGACAGGGTCATTTAGGTACGAGCAGTACTTC.

The genes are TRBV10-3 and TRBJ2-1, with D maybe TRBD2 (6 bases). This CDR3 region has 16 residues. Germline-derived CDR1 and CDR2 are ENHRY and SYGVKD. The germline V and J ends were trimmed by 7 bases and 1 base, with 17 bases remaining between them. CDR3 in DNA: TGTGCCATCAAGGAGGGGCAGGGCCTATCCTACAATGAGCAGTTCTTC. Translated, it gives CAIKEGQGLSYNEQFF.

This chain links TRBV4-1 with TRBJ2-3, with 7 bases aligning to TRBD1. The CDR3 consists of 16 residues. V lost 4 bases to trimming and J lost 3 bases; unmatched junction nucleotides: 10. Germline loops: CDR1 MGHRA, CDR2 YSYEKL. The CDR3 nucleotides read TGCGCCAGCAGCCGGCTTGGGACAGAGGTAACAGATACGCAGTATTTT. Translation gives CASSRLGTEVTDTQYF.

The chain is built from TRBV11-2 and TRBJ2-3; D might be TRBD1 (6 bases). Trimming stripped 1 base from V and 4 bases from J, with 15 bases between. Germline V lookup: CDR1 SGHAT, CDR2 FQNNGV. The CDR3 runs to 16 residues. The CDR3 spells CASSLGLGGRSDTQYF. The CDR3 DNA follows: TGTGCCAGCAGCTTAGGGTTAGGGGGAAGATCAGATACGCAGTATTTT.

The chain joins TRBV12-5 to TRBJ1-2; TRBD1 aligns across 9 bases. The CDR3 runs 15 residues. Germline-derived CDR1 and CDR2 are LGHNT and FRNRAP. With 5 bases clipped from V and 6 bases from J, the junction kept 10 bases outside the gene matches. CDR3 residues: CASGTQGAGRNGYTF. The CDR3 coding sequence is TGTGCTAGTGGTACACAGGGGGCTGGGAGAAATGGCTACACCTTC.

Here the CDR3 DNA reads TGTGCCATCAGTGCTAGCGGGCAGACCCAGTACTTC. Translation: CAISASGQTQYF. V usage is TRBV10-3 and J usage is TRBJ2-5; TRBD2 agrees at 8 bases. With V trimmed by 4 bases and J by 6 bases, 1 base remained unmatched. Germline loops: CDR1 ENHRY, CDR2 SYGVKD. The CDR3 extends over 12 amino acids.

This chain connects TRBV30 to TRBJ2-3; 8 bases align to TRBD2. CDR3 size: 14 residues. Trimming took 6 bases from V and 2 from J; bases not matched to a gene: 7. CDR1 GTSNPN and CDR2 SVGIG come from the germline V gene (reference sequence). CDR3 sequence: CACRLAGFTDTQYF. CDR3 coding DNA: TGTGCCTGTCGTCTAGCGGGCTTCACAGATACGCAGTATTTT.

The chain joins TRBV9 to TRBJ2-1; tentatively, D is TRBD1 (6 bases). The V end was cut by 3 bases, the J end by 3 bases, with 16 bases between. The CDR3 length is 16 residues. Germline-derived CDR1 and CDR2 are SGDLS and YYNGEE. For the CDR3, the DNA is TGTGCCAGCAGCGCGGCAGGGGACCCGAACTACAATGAGCAGTTCTTC. It is translated as CASSAAGDPNYNEQFF.

V is TRBV11-3 and J is TRBJ1-1, with TRBD1 matching over 8 bases. CDR1 is SGHNT, CDR2 YENEEA, per germline. V gave up 4 bases and J gave up 1 base; unmatched junction bases: 14. This CDR3 has 18 amino acids. The CDR3 coding sequence is TGTGCCAGCAGCTACCGGAGGGCAGGGGGCGCCGGGAACACTGAAGCTTTCTTT. Its protein product is CASSYRRAGGAGNTEAFF.

The J gene is TRBJ1-2, the V gene TRBV27; a possible D gene is TRBD1 (6 bases). CDR3 length: 16 amino acids. The V gene lost 5 bases and the J gene lost 4 bases, with 20 bases spanning the gap. Germline V gene sequence: CDR1 MNHEY, CDR2 SMNVEV (reference sequence). The CDR3 protein is CASSLFGGALSYGYTF. The DNA of the CDR3 is TGTGCCAGCAGTCTATTCGGGGGGGCTCTCAGCTATGGCTACACCTTC.

The chain has TRBV9 and TRBJ2-7; 8 bases are shared with TRBD1. This CDR3 contains 14 residues. Germline assignment: CDR1 SGDLS and CDR2 YYNGEE. Trimming at V came to 4 bases and at J to 2 bases, leaving 5 bases not matched to a gene. The CDR3 region is CASSNDRGAYEQYF. DNA for the CDR3: TGTGCCAGCAGCAACGACAGGGGCGCCTACGAGCAGTACTTC. The entire variable domain, with the rest obtained from reference TRBV9 and TRBJ2-7, is as follows: DSGVTQTPKHLITATGQRVTLRCSPRSGDLSVYWYQQSLDQGLQFLIQYYNGEERAKGNILERFSAQQFPDLHSELNLSSLELGDSALYFCASSNDRGAYEQYFGPGTRLTVT.

This rearrangement joins TRBV10-3 to TRBJ1-5; no reliable D call. The V gene's germline CDR1 is ENHRY and CDR2 SYGVKD. The V gene lost 3 bases and the J gene lost 3 bases, with 9 bases spanning the gap. This CDR3 comprises 14 residues. The CDR3 nucleotides read TGTGCCATCAGTGAAGTGGGCCACAATCAGCCCCAGCATTTT. Encoded protein: CAISEVGHNQPQHF.

The chain carries TRBV5-1 and TRBJ1-1; D is uncertain. There are 14 residues in the CDR3. CDR1 and CDR2 (germline): SGHRS, YFSETQ. V was pared by 4 bases and J by 13 bases, with 23 bases between. This CDR3 is CASSANPGSREDFF. The CDR3 region has the DNA TGCGCCAGCAGCGCAAACCCCGGGTCTCGGGAGGATTTCTTT.

This chain joins TRBV5-1 and TRBJ2-1, with TRBD2 matching 12 bases. Trimming cost V 6 bases and J 0 bases; bases outside gene matches: 4. In germline, CDR1 is SGHRS, CDR2 YFSETQ. This CDR3 is built from 16 residues. The CDR3 is CASTTSGGPSYNEQFF. DNA for the CDR3: TGCGCCAGCACTACTAGCGGGGGGCCCTCCTACAATGAGCAGTTCTTC.

This rearrangement joins TRBV5-4 to TRBJ2-7, with 9 nucleotides matching TRBD2. The CDR3 has 16 amino acids. CDR1 and CDR2 from the germline V gene are SGHNT and YYREEE (reference sequence). With V trimmed by 4 bases and J by 2 bases, 10 bases remained unmatched. The CDR3 DNA reads as TGTGCCAGCAGCCCACCTGGGCGGGGGGGAACCTACGAGCAGTACTTC. Its protein product is CASSPPGRGGTYEQYF.

The J gene is TRBJ1-1, the V gene TRBV11-3; the D is unclear. The V gene lost 5 bases and the J gene lost 4 bases, with 8 bases spanning the gap. Per the germline V gene, CDR1 is SGHNT and CDR2 is YENEEA. The CDR3 totals 12 residues. For the CDR3, the DNA is TGTGCCAGCAGCCTGAGGGCCACTGAAGCTTTCTTT. It yields the protein CASSLRATEAFF.

This chain links TRBV5-8 with TRBJ1-2; no reliable D call. Germline lookup yields CDR1 SGHTS and CDR2 YDEGEE. Trimming stripped 1 base from V and 5 bases from J, with 9 bases between. This CDR3 is built from 13 residues. For the CDR3, the DNA is TGTGCCAGCAGCTTGCGGGGAATGTATGGCTACACCTTC. It translates to CASSLRGMYGYTF.

This clone occurred once. The chain couples TRBV19 to TRBJ1-2; possible D gene TRBD1, 6 bases. CDR3 size: 15 residues. The V gene lost 3 bases and the J gene lost 6 bases, with 17 bases spanning the gap. Germline loops: CDR1 LNHDA, CDR2 SQIVND (reference sequence). The CDR3 nucleotides are TGTGCCAGTAGTATGGCAGGGGCGCAGAGGAATGGCTACACCTTC. The encoded protein is CASSMAGAQRNGYTF.

The chain links TRBV5-5 to TRBJ1-1; possibly TRBD1 for D (6 bases). The germline V gene encodes CDR1 SGHKS and CDR2 YYEKEE (reference sequence). V lost 4 bases and J 2 bases, leaving 12 bases between the germline ends. This CDR3 is 14 amino acids long. The CDR3 nucleotides are TGTGCCAGCAGCAGGAAGGACAGTAACACTGAAGCTTTCTTT. It specifies CASSRKDSNTEAFF.

The J gene is TRBJ2-7, the V gene TRBV4-1, with 12 bases fitting TRBD2. After removal of 3 bases from V and 1 base from J, the junction contained 13 bases not matched to a gene. This CDR3 has 19 amino acids. Germline V gene data show CDR1 as MGHRA and CDR2 as YSYEKL. CDR3 DNA sequence: TGCGCCAGCAGCCAGGCAACCCTCGGACTAGCGGGACTATCCTACGAGCAGTACTTC. Its protein product is CASSQATLGLAGLSYEQYF.

This clone was detected once. This chain links TRBV6-5 with TRBJ1-1; the D is unclear. The CDR3 sequence is 13 residues long. Trimming took off 0 bases at V and 7 bases at J, with 9 bases between the two ends. Germline V gene sequence: CDR1 MNHEY, CDR2 SVGAGI. The CDR3 nucleotides read TGTGCCAGCAGTTACTCCCTTCACAGTGAAGCTTTCTTT. Amino acids: CASSYSLHSEAFF.

The J gene is TRBJ2-7, the V gene TRBV23-1, with D hard to call. TRBV23-1 is noted as an ORF with a role that remains uncertain. This CDR3 region has 13 residues. Trimming cost V 4 bases and J 2 bases, with 9 bases left between them. The chain's CDR3 is CASSRNSPYEQYF. DNA for the CDR3: TGCGCCAGCAGTCGAAACAGTCCCTACGAGCAGTACTTC.

This chain connects TRBV5-4 to TRBJ2-5; 10 nucleotides agree with TRBD2. This CDR3 spans 14 amino acids. V dropped 4 bases and J dropped 3; count of bases not matched to a gene: 3. CDR1 is SGHNT and CDR2 is YYREEE in the germline V gene (reference sequence). CDR3: CASSTGLAEETQYF. Written as DNA, the CDR3 is TGTGCCAGCAGCACAGGACTAGCGGAAGAGACCCAGTACTTC. Together with reference TRBV5-4 and TRBJ2-5, the CDR3 gives the full variable domain: ETGVTQSPTHLIKTRGQQVTLRCSSQSGHNTVSWYQQALGQGPQFIFQYYREEENGRGNFPPRFSGLQFPNYSSELNVNALELDDSALYLCASSTGLAEETQYFGPGTRLLVL.

V usage is TRBV19 and J usage is TRBJ1-3; unclear D gene. With 3 bases removed from V and 0 bases from J, the gap between germline ends came to 9 bases. This CDR3 is built from 15 residues. The germline V gene has CDR1 LNHDA and CDR2 SQIVND (reference sequence). The CDR3 nucleotides read TGTGCCAGTAGTATTGTGATTAGCTCTGGAAACACCATATATTTT. Protein sequence: CASSIVISSGNTIYF.

The chain employs TRBV7-2 and TRBJ1-4, with a tentative D call TRBD1 (5 bases). The V and J ends lost 1 base and 5 bases respectively, with 11 bases between them. Germline V gene data show CDR1 as SGHTA and CDR2 as FQGNSA. This CDR3 has 15 residues. DNA for the CDR3: TGTGCCAGCAGCTTAGATGCGGGGGAGAATGAAAAACTGTTTTTT. Its protein is CASSLDAGENEKLFF.

The rearrangement uses TRBV10-2 and TRBJ2-3; TRBD2 agrees at 14 bases. J gave up 5 bases and V 6 bases, and 7 bases lay outside the gene matches. The germline gives CDR1 WSHSY, CDR2 SAAADI. The CDR3 extends over 16 amino acids. The CDR3 region is CASSDGLAGGGDTQYF. The CDR3 region has the DNA TGCGCCAGCAGCGACGGACTAGCGGGGGGCGGAGATACGCAGTATTTT.